This TCR beta chain was retrieved from a study of blood T cell repertoires in COVID-19. Trimming took 4 bases from V and 0 from J, leaving 16 bases between them. This CDR3 spans 16 amino acids. Per the germline V gene, CDR1 is SGHNT and CDR2 is YYREEE (reference sequence). This clone has just one count. Sequencing was performed with immunoSEQ multiplex PCR; in TCRdb, only in-frame clones are kept and a portion is missing. The sample consists of 210,000 or so clones, 70% to 90% of them appearing once. The clonotype originates from a woman aged 18-35 years who had recovered from COVID-19. Source material: peripheral blood. The chain joins TRBV5-4 to TRBJ1-1, with a tentative D call TRBD1 (5 bases). CDR3 amino acids: CASSKLGRGMNTEAFF. CDR3 in DNA: TGTGCCAGCAGCAAACTCGGGAGGGGAATGAACACTGAAGCTTTCTTT.